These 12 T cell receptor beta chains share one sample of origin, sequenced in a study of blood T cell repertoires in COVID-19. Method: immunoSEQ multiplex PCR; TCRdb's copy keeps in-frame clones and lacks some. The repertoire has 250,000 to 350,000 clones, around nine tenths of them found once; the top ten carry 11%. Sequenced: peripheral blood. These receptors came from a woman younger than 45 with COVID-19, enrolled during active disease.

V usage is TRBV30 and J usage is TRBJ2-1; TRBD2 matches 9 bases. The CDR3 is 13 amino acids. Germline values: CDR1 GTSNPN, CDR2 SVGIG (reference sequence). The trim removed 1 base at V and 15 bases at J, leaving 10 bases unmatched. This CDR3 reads CAWSARTSAHRFF. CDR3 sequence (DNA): TGTGCCTGGAGTGCAAGGACTAGCGCCCACAGGTTCTTC. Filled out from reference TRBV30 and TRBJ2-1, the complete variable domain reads SQTIHQWPATLVQPVGSPLSLECTVEGTSNPNLYWYRQAAGRGLQLLFYSVGIGQISSEVPQNLSASRPQDRQFILSSKKLLLSDSGFYLCAWSARTSAHRFFGPGTRLTVL.

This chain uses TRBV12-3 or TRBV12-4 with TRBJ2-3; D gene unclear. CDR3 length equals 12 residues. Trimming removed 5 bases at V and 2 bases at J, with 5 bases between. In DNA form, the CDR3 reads TGTGCCAGCAGTACTTCCACAGATACGCAGTATTTT. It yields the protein CASSTSTDTQYF.

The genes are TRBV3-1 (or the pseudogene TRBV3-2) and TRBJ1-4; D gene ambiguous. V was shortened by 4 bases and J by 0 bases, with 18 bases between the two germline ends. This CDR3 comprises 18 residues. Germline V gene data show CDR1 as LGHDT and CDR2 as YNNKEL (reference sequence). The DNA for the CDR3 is TGTGCCAGCAGCCTCAGCCTTGGTAGGGAGTCAACTAATGAAAAACTGTTTTTT. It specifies CASSLSLGRESTNEKLFF.

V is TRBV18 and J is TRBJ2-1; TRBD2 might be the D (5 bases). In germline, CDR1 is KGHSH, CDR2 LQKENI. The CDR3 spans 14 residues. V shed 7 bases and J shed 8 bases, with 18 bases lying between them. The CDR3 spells CASLGLAHGHEQFF. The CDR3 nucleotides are TGTGCCAGCTTAGGGCTAGCTCATGGCCATGAGCAGTTCTTC.

This CDR3 reads CASGVRTGELFF. In DNA form, the CDR3 reads TGTGCCAGCGGAGTTCGGACCGGGGAGCTGTTTTTT. J is TRBJ2-2 and V is TRBV27; D is undetermined. Germline CDR1 reads MNHEY; CDR2 reads SMNVEV (reference sequence). The CDR3 loop spans 12 amino acids. Trimming removed 8 bases from V and 5 bases from J, with 9 bases in between.

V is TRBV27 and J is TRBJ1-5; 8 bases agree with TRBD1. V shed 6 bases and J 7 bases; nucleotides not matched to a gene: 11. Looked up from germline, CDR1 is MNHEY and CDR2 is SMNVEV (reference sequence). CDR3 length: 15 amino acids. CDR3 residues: CASRILDRATQPQHF. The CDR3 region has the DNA TGTGCCAGCAGAATCCTGGACAGGGCGACACAGCCCCAGCATTTT.

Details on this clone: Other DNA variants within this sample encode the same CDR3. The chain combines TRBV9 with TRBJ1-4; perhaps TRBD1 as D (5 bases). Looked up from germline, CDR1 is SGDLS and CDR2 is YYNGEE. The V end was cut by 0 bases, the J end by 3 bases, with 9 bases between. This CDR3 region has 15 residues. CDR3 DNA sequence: TGTGCCAGCAGCGTAGATACAGGCTCTAATGAAAAACTGTTTTTT. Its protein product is CASSVDTGSNEKLFF.

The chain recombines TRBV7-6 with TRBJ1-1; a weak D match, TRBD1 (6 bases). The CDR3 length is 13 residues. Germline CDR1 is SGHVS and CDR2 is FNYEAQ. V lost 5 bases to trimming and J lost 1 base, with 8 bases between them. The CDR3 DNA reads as TGTGCCAGCAGCCAACAGGGGAACACTGAAGCTTTCTTT. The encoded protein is CASSQQGNTEAFF.

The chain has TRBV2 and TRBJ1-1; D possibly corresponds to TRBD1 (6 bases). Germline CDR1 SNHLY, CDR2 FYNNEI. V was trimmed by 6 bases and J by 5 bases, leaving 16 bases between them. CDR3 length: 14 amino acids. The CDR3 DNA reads TGTGCCAGCAGCCTAGACAGGTATGGGACTGAAGCTTTCTTT. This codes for CASSLDRYGTEAFF.

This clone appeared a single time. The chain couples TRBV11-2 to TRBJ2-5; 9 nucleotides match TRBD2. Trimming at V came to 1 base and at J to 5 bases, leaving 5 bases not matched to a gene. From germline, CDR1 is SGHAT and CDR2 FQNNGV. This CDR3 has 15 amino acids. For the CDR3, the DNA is TGTGCCAGCAGCTTAGGGGGTAGCGGGAGCGAGACCCAGTACTTC. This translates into CASSLGGSGSETQYF.

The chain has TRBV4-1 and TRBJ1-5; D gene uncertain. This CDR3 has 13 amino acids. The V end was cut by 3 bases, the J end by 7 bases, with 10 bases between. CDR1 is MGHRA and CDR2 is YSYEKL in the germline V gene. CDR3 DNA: TGCGCCAGCAGCCATGGTCTCGGGCAGCCCCAGCATTTT. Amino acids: CASSHGLGQPQHF.

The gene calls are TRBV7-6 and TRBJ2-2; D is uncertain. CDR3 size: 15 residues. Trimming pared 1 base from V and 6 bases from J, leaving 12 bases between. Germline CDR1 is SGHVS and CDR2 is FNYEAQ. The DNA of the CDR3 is TGTGCCAGCAGCTTAGAAGGATCAGGATCCGGGGAGCTGTTTTTT. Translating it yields CASSLEGSGSGELFF.